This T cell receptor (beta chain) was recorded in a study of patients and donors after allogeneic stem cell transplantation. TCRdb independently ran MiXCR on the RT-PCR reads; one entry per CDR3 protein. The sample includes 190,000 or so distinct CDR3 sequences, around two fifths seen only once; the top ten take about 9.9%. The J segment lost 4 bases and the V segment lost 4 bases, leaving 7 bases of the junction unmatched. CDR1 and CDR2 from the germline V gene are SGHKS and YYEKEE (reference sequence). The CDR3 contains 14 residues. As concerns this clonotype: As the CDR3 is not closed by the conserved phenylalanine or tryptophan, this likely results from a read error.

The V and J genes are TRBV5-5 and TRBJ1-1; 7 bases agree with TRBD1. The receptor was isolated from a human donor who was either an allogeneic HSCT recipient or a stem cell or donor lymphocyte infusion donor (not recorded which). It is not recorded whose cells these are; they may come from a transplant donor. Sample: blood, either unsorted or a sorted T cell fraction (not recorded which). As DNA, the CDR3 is TGTGCCAGCAGCCTTCGAGGGGGCGGCACTGAAGCTTTCTTG. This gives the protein CASSLRGGGTEAFL.